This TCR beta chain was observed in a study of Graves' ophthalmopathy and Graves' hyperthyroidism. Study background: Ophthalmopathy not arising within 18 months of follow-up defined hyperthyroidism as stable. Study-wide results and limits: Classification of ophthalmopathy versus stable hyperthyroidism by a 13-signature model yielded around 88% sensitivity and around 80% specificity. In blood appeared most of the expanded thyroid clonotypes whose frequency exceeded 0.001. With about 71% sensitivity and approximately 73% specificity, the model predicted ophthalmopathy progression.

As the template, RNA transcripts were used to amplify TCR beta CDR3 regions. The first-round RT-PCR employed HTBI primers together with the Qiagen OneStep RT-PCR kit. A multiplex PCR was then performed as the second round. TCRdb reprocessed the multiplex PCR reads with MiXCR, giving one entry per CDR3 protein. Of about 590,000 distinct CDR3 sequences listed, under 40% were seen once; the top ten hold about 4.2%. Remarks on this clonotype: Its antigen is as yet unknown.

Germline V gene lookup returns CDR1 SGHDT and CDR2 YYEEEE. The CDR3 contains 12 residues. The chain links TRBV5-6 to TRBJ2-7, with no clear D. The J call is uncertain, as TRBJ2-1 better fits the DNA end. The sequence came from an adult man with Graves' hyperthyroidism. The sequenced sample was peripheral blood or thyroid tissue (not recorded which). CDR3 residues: CASSLGLNEQFF. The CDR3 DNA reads TGTGCCAGCAGCTTGGGACTCAATGAGCAGTTCTTC.